This entry lists 3 T cell receptor beta chains sequenced from one sample in a study of blood T cell repertoires in COVID-19. Sequencing used immunoSEQ multiplex PCR; TCRdb keeps in-frame clones, though not all of them. This sample has over 75,000 clones; roughly 78% occur once, and the top ten carry under 13%. Sequenced sample: peripheral blood. These receptors were taken from a woman in her 70s with acute or convalescent COVID-19.

V usage is TRBV7-8 and J usage is TRBJ2-1; 8 bases are shared with TRBD1. The CDR3 loop spans 16 amino acids. Trimming cost V 5 bases and J 3 bases; bases outside gene matches: 9. Germline lookup yields CDR1 SGHVS and CDR2 FQNEAQ. This chain's CDR3 is CASSPIRGLGYNEQFF. The CDR3 DNA reads as TGTGCCAGCAGCCCAATCAGGGGGCTTGGCTACAATGAGCAGTTCTTC.

The gene calls are TRBV6-6 and TRBJ1-1; D call uncertain. CDR1 is MNHNY, CDR2 SVGAGI, per germline (reference sequence). The V end lost 5 bases, the J end lost 0 bases, and 10 bases lay between the germline ends. This CDR3 region has 14 residues. CDR3 in DNA: TGTGCCAGCAGTCCGGGGATCTTGAACACTGAAGCTTTCTTT. Its translation is CASSPGILNTEAFF.

This clone was recorded a few times. V usage is TRBV7-3 and J usage is TRBJ2-2; D is unclear. Per the germline V gene, CDR1 is SGHTA and CDR2 is FQGTGA. CDR3 size: 14 residues. Trimming cost V 2 bases and J 1 base, with 5 bases left between them. The CDR3 protein is CASSLARNTGELFF. The CDR3 DNA follows: TGTGCCAGCAGCTTAGCTAGGAACACCGGGGAGCTGTTTTTT.